The 28 T cell receptor beta chains below come from one sample, sequenced in a study of GPR56 and killer-like receptors on CD4 memory cells. Five CD4+ populations, defined by killer cell lectin-like receptor and GPR56 markers, were sorted by FACS. TCRdb processed the reads again and assigns one entry to each CDR3 protein, with no DNA. The sample includes around 2,400 distinct CDR3 sequences. Sequencing used memory CD4+ T cells from blood. The receptors were gathered from a human donor in good health.

By frequency, this clonotype registers medium-sized. V gene TRBV6-5 combines with J gene TRBJ1-5; TCRdb's assignment of TRBD1 cannot be checked, as there is no DNA. Germline lookup yields CDR1 MNHEY and CDR2 SVGAGI. The CDR3 covers 14 residues. The CDR3 reads CASSYGGSAKPQHF.

This clonotype is classed as medium-sized by frequency. The genes are TRBV10-3 and TRBJ2-7; TCRdb returns TRBD1, unconfirmable since there is no DNA. Per the germline V gene, CDR1 is ENHRY and CDR2 is SYGVKD. The CDR3 has 13 amino acids. CDR3: CATAPGVTYEQYF.

This clonotype counts as medium-sized by frequency. The V and J genes are TRBV27 and TRBJ1-5; TCRdb names TRBD1, which stays unverified in the absence of DNA. CDR1 and CDR2 (germline): MNHEY, SMNVEV (reference sequence). This CDR3 contains 14 residues. CDR3 in amino acids: CASSPHTGQGAQHF.

Judged by frequency, this clonotype is medium-sized. The rearrangement links TRBV5-6 to TRBJ2-7; TCRdb names TRBD1, which stays unverified in the absence of DNA. CDR3 length: 14 residues. The germline CDR1 and CDR2 sequences are SGHDT and YYEEEE. CDR3 loop: CASSPGRGYYEQYF.

This clonotype registers medium-sized by frequency. This chain links TRBV19 with TRBJ2-7; absent DNA, TCRdb's TRBD1 call cannot be checked. Germline CDR1 is LNHDA and CDR2 is SQIVND (reference sequence). The CDR3 is made up of 15 amino acids. This CDR3 reads CASGLTGTGAYEQYF.

This clonotype is deemed medium-sized (0.01 to 0.1%) by its frequency. The rearrangement joins TRBV6-1 to TRBJ1-2; the TRBD1 assignment by TCRdb is unverifiable without DNA. This CDR3 comprises 14 residues. Germline assignment: CDR1 MNHNS and CDR2 SASEGT. The CDR3 is CASRTQGQGKGYTF.

The chain carries TRBV4-1 and TRBJ1-5. This CDR3 region has 13 residues. Germline V lookup: CDR1 MGHRA, CDR2 YSYEKL. The CDR3: CASSQRINQPQHF.

V gene TRBV9 combines with J gene TRBJ1-3; TCRdb's D gene call, TRBD1, goes unchecked for lack of DNA. Germline values: CDR1 SGDLS, CDR2 YYNGEE. The CDR3 is made up of 14 amino acids. CDR3 in amino acids: CASRGGVRVDTIYF.

This clonotype registers medium-sized by frequency. The gene calls are TRBV24-1 and TRBJ2-7; TCRdb's D call of TRBD1 is untestable without DNA. The CDR3 sequence is 14 residues long. Germline values: CDR1 KGHDR, CDR2 SFDVKD. The CDR3 spells CATSDPRQSYEQYF.

V is TRBV18 and J is TRBJ1-1; TCRdb proposes TRBD1, but this gene call is untestable without DNA. This CDR3 is 15 amino acids long. From germline, CDR1 is KGHSH and CDR2 LQKENI. The CDR3 reads CASSPLSAAGTEAFF.

This clonotype is deemed medium-sized by its frequency. This rearrangement joins TRBV6-2 or TRBV6-3 to TRBJ2-5; without DNA, the TCRdb call of TRBD2 cannot be checked. The length of the CDR3 is 15 residues. Germline CDR1 is MNHEY and CDR2 is SVGEGT. The CDR3 sequence is CASSSNRGPSGAQYF.

In terms of frequency, this clonotype is medium-sized (0.01 to 0.1%). V and J are TRBV18 and TRBJ1-1; the D call of TRBD1 rests on TCRdb alone, since no DNA is present to check it. Per germline, CDR1 KGHSH and CDR2 LQKENI. This CDR3 comprises 15 residues. CDR3 region: CASSPDQGLSTEAFF.

This clonotype is deemed medium-sized (0.01 to 0.1%) by its frequency. This rearrangement joins TRBV6-1 to TRBJ1-6; as DNA is missing, the TRBD1 call by TCRdb cannot be tested. This CDR3 has 15 amino acids. CDR1 and CDR2 from the germline V gene are MNHNS and SASEGT. The CDR3 sequence is CASSDMAGNNSPLHF.

This clonotype ranks as medium-sized in terms of frequency. V and J are TRBV5-5 and TRBJ1-5. This CDR3 has 15 residues. From germline, CDR1 is SGHKS and CDR2 YYEKEE (reference sequence). Here the CDR3 reads CASSSVARSNQPQHF.

J is TRBJ2-3 and V is TRBV5-1; TCRdb reports TRBD1, a call that lacks DNA to check it against. Germline values: CDR1 SGHRS, CDR2 YFSETQ. CDR3 length: 17 residues. Here the CDR3 reads CASSLDGGALSTDTQYF.

This clonotype ranks as medium-sized in terms of frequency. The CDR3 sequence is CASSSNALAQPQHF. The chain combines TRBV28 with TRBJ1-5. Germline CDR1 reads MDHEN; CDR2 reads SYDVKM. This CDR3 comprises 14 residues.

This clonotype is large by frequency. The rearrangement joins TRBV6-6 to TRBJ2-5; TCRdb names TRBD2, which stays unverified in the absence of DNA. Germline assignment: CDR1 MNHNY and CDR2 SVGAGI (reference sequence). The CDR3 is made up of 16 amino acids. CDR3 in amino acids: CASTTIRAGLQETQYF.

In terms of frequency, this clonotype is medium-sized. This chain connects TRBV28 to TRBJ2-3; as DNA is missing, the TRBD2 call by TCRdb cannot be tested. From germline, CDR1 is MDHEN and CDR2 SYDVKM. This CDR3 has 14 amino acids. The CDR3 loop is CASSLSPPADTQYF.

Frequency places this clonotype as medium-sized. The V gene is TRBV28, the J gene TRBJ1-5. The germline gives CDR1 MDHEN, CDR2 SYDVKM. The CDR3 has 11 residues. CDR3: CASRTDQPQHF.

According to its frequency, this clonotype is medium-sized (0.01 to 0.1%). The gene calls are TRBV18 and TRBJ2-3. The CDR3 sequence is 14 residues long. The germline V gene encodes CDR1 KGHSH and CDR2 LQKENI. This CDR3 reads CASSPQSSTDTQYF.

This clonotype ranks as medium-sized in terms of frequency. V gene TRBV6-2 or TRBV6-3 combines with J gene TRBJ2-7; the D gene TCRdb calls, TRBD2, cannot be checked with no DNA. Germline CDR1 reads MNHEY; CDR2 reads SVGEGT. The CDR3 has 16 amino acids. The CDR3 sequence is CASSNGLADSSYEQYF.

The chain employs TRBV20-1 and TRBJ1-6. CDR3 length: 13 residues. Looked up from germline, CDR1 is DFQATT and CDR2 is SNEGSKA (reference sequence). CDR3 protein: CSAKDGYNSPLHF.

Considering frequency, this clonotype is large (0.1 to 1%). The chain links TRBV6-5 to TRBJ1-3. CDR3 length: 14 residues. Germline loops: CDR1 MNHEY, CDR2 SVGAGI. The CDR3 spells CASSYDSAGNTIYF.

This clonotype is called large based on its frequency. The chain has TRBV6-1 and TRBJ2-2; there is no DNA to check the TCRdb D call of TRBD1. This CDR3 region has 16 residues. Germline V CDR1 and CDR2: MNHNS, SASEGT. CDR3 loop: CASRPLGQLNTGELFF.

This clonotype is identified as medium-sized (0.01 to 0.1%) from frequency. CDR3 sequence: CASSGQGVKTQYF. The rearrangement links TRBV7-2 to TRBJ2-5; absent DNA, TCRdb's TRBD1 call cannot be checked. CDR1 and CDR2 (germline): SGHTA, FQGNSA. This CDR3 spans 13 amino acids.

This sequence joins TRBV4-1 and TRBJ2-1; the TCRdb call, TRBD1, lacks DNA for checking. Germline V lookup: CDR1 MGHRA, CDR2 YSYEKL. The CDR3 has 15 amino acids. The CDR3 loop reads CASSQERQGYNEQFF.

This chain links TRBV7-3 with TRBJ2-3; TCRdb gives TRBD2 as the D gene, but with no DNA this cannot be confirmed. The CDR3 sequence is 16 residues long. CDR1 and CDR2 (germline): SGHTA, FQGTGA. The CDR3 protein is CASSLNLAGTKDTQYF.

This clonotype is identified as medium-sized from frequency. The V gene is TRBV5-4, the J gene TRBJ1-4; checking the TCRdb D call of TRBD1 is not possible without DNA. The CDR3 totals 15 residues. The germline V gene has CDR1 SGHNT and CDR2 YYREEE (reference sequence). The CDR3 sequence is CASSTDRSVNEKLFF.